This TCR beta chain appears in the sequencing data of a study of CD8+ T cells in alopecia areata. Study as a whole: Treated patients were given 5 to 10 mg oral tofacitinib twice daily.

Concerning this clone itself: Its target is not known.

Whole-study results and caveats: Clonality in lesional scalp, especially alopecia totalis/universalis, exceeded that of normal scalp.

Treatment denoted: oral pan-JAK inhibitor, 5-10 mg twice daily. Researchers took lesional scalp punch biopsies and peripheral blood from people who were alopecia areata patients. Germline loops: CDR1 SQVTM, CDR2 ANQGSEA. CDR3 length: 15 amino acids. With 4 bases removed from V and 0 bases from J, the gap between germline ends came to 10 bases. Sequencing relied on a cDNA template that was reverse transcribed from extracted RNA. Some clones are missing from TCRdb's copy, which holds only in-frame ones; the method was immunoSEQ multiplex PCR. The data show roughly 110,000 clones, 80% to 85% seen once. The sample consisted of CD8+ T cells sorted from blood, taken at week 24, from a patient treated with tofacitinib. The J gene is TRBJ2-6, the V gene TRBV29-1; a weak D match, TRBD1 (6 bases). The receptor was isolated from a human donor with alopecia areata. CDR3 nucleotides: TGCAGCGTTGCCACAGGGACCTCTGGGGCCAACGTCCTGACTTTC. Translation gives CSVATGTSGANVLTF.